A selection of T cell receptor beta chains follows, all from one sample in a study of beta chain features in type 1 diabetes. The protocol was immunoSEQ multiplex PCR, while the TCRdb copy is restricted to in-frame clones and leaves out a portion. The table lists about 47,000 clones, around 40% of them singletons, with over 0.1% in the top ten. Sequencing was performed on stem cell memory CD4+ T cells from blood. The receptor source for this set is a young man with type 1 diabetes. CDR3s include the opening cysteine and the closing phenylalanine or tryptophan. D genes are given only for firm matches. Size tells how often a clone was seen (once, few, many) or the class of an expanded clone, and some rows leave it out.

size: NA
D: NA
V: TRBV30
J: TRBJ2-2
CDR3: CAWSLRPGSVTGELFF
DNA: TGTGCCTGGAGTCTCCGCCCCGGGTCCGTCACCGGGGAGCTGTTTTTT

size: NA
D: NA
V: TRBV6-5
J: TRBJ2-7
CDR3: CASSPSRTHYEQYF
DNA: TGTGCCAGCAGTCCCTCACGGACTCACTACGAGCAGTACTTC

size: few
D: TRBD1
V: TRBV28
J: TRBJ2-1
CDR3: CASSLDREASEQFF
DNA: TGTGCCAGCAGTCTGGACAGGGAGGCGAGTGAGCAGTTCTTC

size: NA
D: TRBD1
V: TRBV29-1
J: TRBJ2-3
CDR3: CSVGQGVSTDTQYF
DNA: TGCAGCGTTGGGCAGGGGGTAAGCACAGATACGCAGTATTTT

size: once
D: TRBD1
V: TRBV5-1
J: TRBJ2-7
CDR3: CASSFRDRTASYEQYF
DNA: TGCGCCAGCAGCTTTCGGGACAGGACGGCGTCCTACGAGCAGTACTTC

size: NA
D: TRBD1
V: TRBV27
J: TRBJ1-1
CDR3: CASSLMTGAEAFF
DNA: TGTGCCAGCAGTTTAATGACAGGGGCTGAAGCTTTCTTT

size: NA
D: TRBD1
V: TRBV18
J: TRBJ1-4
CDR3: CASSPRGLNEKLFF
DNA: TGTGCCAGCTCACCCAGGGGGCTTAATGAAAAACTGTTTTTT

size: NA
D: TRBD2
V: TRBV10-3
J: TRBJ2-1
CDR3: CAISEFAGTIDEQFF
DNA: TGTGCCATCAGTGAGTTCGCAGGGACTATAGATGAGCAGTTCTTC

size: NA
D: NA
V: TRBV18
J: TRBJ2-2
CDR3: CASSLQGAGELFF
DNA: TGTGCCAGCTCACTACAAGGAGCCGGGGAGCTGTTTTTT

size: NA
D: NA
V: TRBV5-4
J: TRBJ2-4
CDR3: CASSLAGGAKNIQYF
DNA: TGTGCCAGCAGCTTGGCTGGGGGCGCCAAAAACATTCAGTACTTC

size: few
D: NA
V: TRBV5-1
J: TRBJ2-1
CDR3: CASSLVSTSNEQFF
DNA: TGCGCCAGCAGCTTGGTAAGCACCTCCAATGAGCAGTTCTTC

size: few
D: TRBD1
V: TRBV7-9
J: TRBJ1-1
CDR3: CASSFGTANTEAFF
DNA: TGTGCCAGCAGCTTCGGGACAGCGAACACTGAAGCTTTCTTT

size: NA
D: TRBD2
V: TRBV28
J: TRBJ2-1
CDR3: CASSFPPGLIVEYEQFF
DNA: TGTGCCAGCAGTTTCCCTCCGGGACTAATTGTGGAATATGAGCAGTTCTTC

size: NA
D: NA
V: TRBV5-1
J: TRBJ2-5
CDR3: CASSLEPRVQETQYF
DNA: TGCGCCAGCAGCTTGGAACCCAGGGTACAAGAGACCCAGTACTTC

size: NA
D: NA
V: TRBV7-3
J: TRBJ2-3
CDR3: CASSPSGDTQYF
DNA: TGTGCCAGCAGCCCGTCGGGAGATACGCAGTATTTT

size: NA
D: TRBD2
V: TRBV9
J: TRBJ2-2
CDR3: CASSVGLAGADTGELFF
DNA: TGTGCCAGCAGCGTAGGGCTAGCGGGGGCTGACACCGGGGAGCTGTTTTTT

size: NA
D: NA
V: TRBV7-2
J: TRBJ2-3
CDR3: CASSLDLDTQYF
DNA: TGTGCCAGCAGCTTAGATCTGGATACGCAGTATTTT

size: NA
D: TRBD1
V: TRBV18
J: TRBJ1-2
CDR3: CASSPPTGGRFDGYTF
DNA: TGTGCCAGCTCACCTCCGACAGGGGGCAGGTTTGATGGCTACACCTTC

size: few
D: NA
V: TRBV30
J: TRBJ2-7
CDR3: CAWSGQGVGEQYF
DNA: TGTGCCTGGAGTGGCCAGGGTGTAGGGGAGCAGTACTTC

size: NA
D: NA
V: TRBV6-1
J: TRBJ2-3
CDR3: CASSPLVGSDTQYF
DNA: TGTGCCAGCAGTCCCCTCGTCGGTTCAGATACGCAGTATTTT

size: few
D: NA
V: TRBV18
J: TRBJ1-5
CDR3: CASSPRAGQPQHF
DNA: TGTGCCAGCTCACCACGGGCAGGTCAGCCCCAGCATTTT

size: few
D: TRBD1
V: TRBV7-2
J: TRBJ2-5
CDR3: CASSWGRTGGETQYF
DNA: TGTGCCAGCAGCTGGGGAAGGACAGGCGGAGAGACCCAGTACTTC

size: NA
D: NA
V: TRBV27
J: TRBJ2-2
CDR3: CASRRPQANTGELFF
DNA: TGTGCCAGCAGACGCCCCCAGGCGAACACCGGGGAGCTGTTTTTT

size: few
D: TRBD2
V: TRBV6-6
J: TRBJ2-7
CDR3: CASSGTLAGVSHEQYF
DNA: TGTGCCAGCAGTGGGACACTAGCGGGAGTAAGTCACGAGCAGTACTTC

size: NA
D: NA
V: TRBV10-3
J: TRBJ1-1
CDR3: CAISESRGGAFF
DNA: TGTGCCATCAGTGAGTCCCGGGGGGGAGCTTTCTTT

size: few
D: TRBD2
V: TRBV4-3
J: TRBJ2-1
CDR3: CASSPTSGSLVGEQFF
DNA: TGCGCCAGCAGCCCGACTAGCGGGAGTTTAGTTGGTGAGCAGTTCTTC

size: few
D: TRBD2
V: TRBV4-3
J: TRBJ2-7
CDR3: CASSQGRANYEQYF
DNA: TGCGCCAGCAGCCAGGGGAGGGCCAACTACGAGCAGTACTTC

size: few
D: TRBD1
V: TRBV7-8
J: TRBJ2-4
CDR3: CASSLRTGENIQYF
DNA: TGTGCCAGCAGCTTGCGGACAGGGGAAAACATTCAGTACTTC

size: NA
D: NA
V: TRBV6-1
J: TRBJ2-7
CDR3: CASSEAIASEQYF
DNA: TGTGCCAGCAGTGAAGCGATAGCCTCCGAGCAGTACTTC

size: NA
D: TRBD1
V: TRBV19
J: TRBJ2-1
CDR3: CASRSGQGSYNEQFF
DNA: TGTGCCAGCCGGAGTGGACAGGGTTCCTACAATGAGCAGTTCTTC

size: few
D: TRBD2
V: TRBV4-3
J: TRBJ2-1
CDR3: CASSQDVGSGAGNEQFF
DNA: TGCGCCAGCAGCCAAGATGTGGGTAGCGGGGCGGGGAATGAGCAGTTCTTC

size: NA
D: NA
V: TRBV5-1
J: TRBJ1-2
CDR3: CASSLTADYGYTF
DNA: TGCGCCAGCAGCTTGACAGCTGACTATGGCTACACCTTC

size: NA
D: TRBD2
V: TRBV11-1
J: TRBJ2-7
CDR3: CASSQQRGGGEQYF
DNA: TGTGCCAGCAGCCAACAGCGGGGGGGCGGCGAGCAGTACTTC

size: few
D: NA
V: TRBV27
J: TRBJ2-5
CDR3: CASSLSGLRETQYF
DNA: TGTGCCAGCAGTTTGTCGGGGTTACGGGAGACCCAGTACTTC

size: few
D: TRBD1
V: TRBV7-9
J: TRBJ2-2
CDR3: CASRYRGSNTGELFF
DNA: TGTGCCAGCAGATACAGGGGGTCGAACACCGGGGAGCTGTTTTTT

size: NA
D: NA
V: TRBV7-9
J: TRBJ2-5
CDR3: CASSPSQETQYF
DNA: TGTGCCAGCAGCCCCAGTCAAGAGACCCAGTACTTC

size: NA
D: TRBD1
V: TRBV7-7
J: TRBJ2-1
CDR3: CASSLGQGFEQFF
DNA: TGTGCCAGCAGCTTAGGACAGGGGTTTGAGCAGTTCTTC

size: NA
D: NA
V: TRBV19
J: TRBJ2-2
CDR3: CASSINGELFF
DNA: TGTGCCAGTAGTATCAACGGGGAGCTGTTTTTT

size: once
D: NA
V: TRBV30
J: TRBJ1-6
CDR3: CAWRRLGVDNSPLHF
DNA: TGTGCCTGGAGGCGGTTGGGAGTAGATAATTCACCCCTCCACTTT

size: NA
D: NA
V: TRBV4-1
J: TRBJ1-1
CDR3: CASSQEQSGWTEAFF
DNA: TGCGCCAGCAGCCAAGAACAGTCGGGATGGACTGAAGCTTTCTTT

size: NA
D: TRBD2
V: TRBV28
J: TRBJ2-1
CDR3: CASGRAGGSYNEQFF
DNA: TGTGCCAGCGGTAGAGCGGGAGGGTCCTACAATGAGCAGTTCTTC

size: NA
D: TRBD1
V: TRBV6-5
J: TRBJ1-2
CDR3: CASSYTTGNGYTF
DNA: TGTGCCAGCAGTTACACGACAGGGAACGGCTACACCTTC

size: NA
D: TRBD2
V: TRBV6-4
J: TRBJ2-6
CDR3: CASSDVMGTRSSGANVLTF
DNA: TGTGCCAGCAGTGACGTTATGGGGACTAGGAGCTCTGGGGCCAACGTCCTGACTTTC

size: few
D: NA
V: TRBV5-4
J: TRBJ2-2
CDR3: CASSLDRRNTGELFF
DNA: TGTGCCAGCAGCTTGGACAGGAGAAACACCGGGGAGCTGTTTTTT

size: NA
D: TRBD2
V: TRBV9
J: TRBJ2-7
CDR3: CASSPGRGGIGEQYF
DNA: TGTGCCAGCAGCCCCGGGAGGGGGGGCATAGGCGAGCAGTACTTC

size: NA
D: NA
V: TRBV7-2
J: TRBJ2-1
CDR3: CASSRSATSPMQFF
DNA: TGTGCCAGCAGCCGCTCCGCTACTAGCCCGATGCAGTTCTTC

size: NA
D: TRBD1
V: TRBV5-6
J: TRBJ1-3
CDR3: CASSRRGESRNTIYF
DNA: TGTGCCAGCAGCCGCAGGGGGGAGAGTAGAAACACCATATATTTT

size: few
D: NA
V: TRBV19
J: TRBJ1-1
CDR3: CASISLGEQAFF
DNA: TGTGCCAGTATTTCCCTCGGGGAACAAGCTTTCTTT

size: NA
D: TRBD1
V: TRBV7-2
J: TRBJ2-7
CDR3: CASSLAGQGSEQYF
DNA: TGTGCCAGCAGCTTAGCGGGACAGGGTTCCGAGCAGTACTTC

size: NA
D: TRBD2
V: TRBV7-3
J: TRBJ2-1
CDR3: CASSLRTSGRNEQFF
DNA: TGTGCCAGCAGCTTGCGGACTAGCGGGAGGAATGAGCAGTTCTTC

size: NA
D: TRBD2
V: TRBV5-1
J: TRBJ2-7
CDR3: CASSLLVSSGSSYEQYF
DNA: TGCGCCAGCAGCTTGTTGGTGTCTAGCGGGAGCTCCTACGAGCAGTACTTC

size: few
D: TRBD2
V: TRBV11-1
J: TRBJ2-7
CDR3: CASSLDASGRVREQYF
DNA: TGTGCCAGCAGCTTAGATGCTAGCGGGAGGGTACGGGAGCAGTACTTC

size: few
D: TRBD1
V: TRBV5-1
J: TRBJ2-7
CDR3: CASSQGTGTYEQYF
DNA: TGCGCCAGCAGCCAAGGGACAGGAACCTACGAGCAGTACTTC

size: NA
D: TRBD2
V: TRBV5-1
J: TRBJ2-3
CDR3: CASSWRKTSGSTDTQYF
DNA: TGCGCCAGCAGCTGGCGTAAGACTAGCGGGAGCACAGATACGCAGTATTTT

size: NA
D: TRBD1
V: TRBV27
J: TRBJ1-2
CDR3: CASSRDREMSGNGYTF
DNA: TGTGCCAGCAGTCGGGACAGGGAAATGAGTGGCAATGGCTACACCTTC